The TCR beta chain under discussion was sequenced for a study of CD8+CD57+ T cells in acquired aplastic anemia. Study details: Sorted CD4+ plus CD8+ cells gave DNA averaging roughly 3 ug.

Broader study findings: Patients and healthy controls showed no significant CD8+ Simpson's diversity difference. Both patients and controls carried the same twenty-nine CD8+ CDR3 sequences.

The authors sequenced patients whose flow cytometry had shown CD8+CD57+ cell expansion. Each patient gave a blood sample that was collected before any therapy had been received. CDR1 and CDR2 (germline): SGHTA, FQGNSA. The junction had 13 bases not matched to a gene; V was cut back by 4 bases and J by 7 bases. The CDR3 length is 15 residues. Genomic DNA templated the TCR beta VDJ and CDR3 profiling. Each CDR3 protein gets one entry after TCRdb re-called the reads with MiXCR. This table holds roughly 500,000 distinct CDR3 sequences, roughly 34% found once. Ten or more counts support this clonotype. Its antigen is currently unknown.

This chain connects TRBV7-2 to TRBJ2-7, with 7 bases identical to TRBD2. The material sequenced was sorted CD4+, CD8+, or CD8+CD57+ T cells (not recorded which) from PBMCs. This receptor was obtained from a human donor with aplastic anemia. The CDR3 spells CASSSMPGGLGEQYF. The CDR3, as DNA: TGTGCCAGCAGCTCGATGCCGGGGGGTCTCGGTGAGCAGTACTTC.